The T cell receptor beta chain described here comes from a study of T-cell memory formation after mild COVID-19. CDR1 is SQVTM, CDR2 ANQGSEA, per germline. Trimming pared 3 bases from V and 0 bases from J, leaving 8 bases between. This CDR3 is built from 13 residues. TCRdb reprocessed the 5' RACE reads with MiXCR, giving one entry per CDR3 protein. The sample has about 160,000 distinct CDR3 sequences; roughly 31% are singletons. This chain uses TRBV29-1 with TRBJ2-5; D uncertain. The sample was PBMCs or a T cell subset sorted from them (not recorded which). The receptor comes from an adult woman who had mild COVID-19 (a few samples of this study predate the infection). Cell type and time point are not known. The CDR3 here is CSVEPEYQETQYF. CDR3 sequence (DNA): TGCAGCGTTGAGCCTGAGTACCAAGAGACCCAGTACTTC.